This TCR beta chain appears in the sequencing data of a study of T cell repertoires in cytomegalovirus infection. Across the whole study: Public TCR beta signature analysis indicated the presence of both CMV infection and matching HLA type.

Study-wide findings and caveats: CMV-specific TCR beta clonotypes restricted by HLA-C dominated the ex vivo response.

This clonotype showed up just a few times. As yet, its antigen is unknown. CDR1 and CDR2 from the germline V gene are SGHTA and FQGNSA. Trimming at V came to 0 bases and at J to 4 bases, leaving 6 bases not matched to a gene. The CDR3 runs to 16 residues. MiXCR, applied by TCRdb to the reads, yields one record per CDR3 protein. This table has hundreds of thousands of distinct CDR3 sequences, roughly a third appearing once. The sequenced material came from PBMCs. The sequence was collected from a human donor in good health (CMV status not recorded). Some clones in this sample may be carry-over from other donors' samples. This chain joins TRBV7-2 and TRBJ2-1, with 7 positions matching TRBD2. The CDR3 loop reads CASSLALLADYNEQFF. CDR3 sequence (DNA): TGTGCCAGCAGCTTAGCCCTCCTAGCGGATTACAATGAGCAGTTCTTC.